This T cell receptor beta chain was captured by sequencing in a study of Graves' ophthalmopathy and Graves' hyperthyroidism (dated by TCRdb to 2016 to 2019). Context from the whole study: Hyperthyroidism was considered stable if no progression to ophthalmopathy occurred within 18 months of follow-up. The study used signatures of the TCR beta repertoire to tell Graves' ophthalmopathy apart from Graves' hyperthyroidism and to predict which patients would progress to ophthalmopathy. In total, 135 blood samples were TCR-sequenced: approximately 40 ophthalmopathy, roughly 80 hyperthyroidism and some 17 hyperthyroidism-to-ophthalmopathy patients. To explore V-J signatures that separate ophthalmopathy from hyperthyroidism, a discovery set of about a hundred patients was enrolled, consisting of approximately 45 with ophthalmopathy and about 60 with stable hyperthyroidism. For independent validation, a separate cohort was made up of some 18 hyperthyroidism patients plus 17 patients who later progressed from hyperthyroidism to ophthalmopathy. T-cell repertoires of thyroid tissue and blood were compared in 5 or 6 hyperthyroidism patients. Once sampling was done, hyperthyroidism patients were given methimazole at a starting dose of 30 mg daily, while ophthalmopathy patients were given high-dose intravenous methylprednisolone. The investigation overall reported the following: No statistical method was used to set the sample size in advance, and the investigators knew which group each participant was assigned to. In validation, the model predicted ophthalmopathy progression with about 70% sensitivity and roughly 72% specificity; some twelve predicted patients were CT-confirmed with GO in a median of about 7.1 months. In cross-validation, the 13-signature model distinguished ophthalmopathy from stable hyperthyroidism with roughly 90% sensitivity and approximately 81% specificity, and in the test set the corresponding values were around 78% and 73%. Most expanded thyroid clonotypes with frequency above 0.001 were also detected in blood, suggesting blood repertoires may reflect the thyroid immune response.

For repertoire sequencing, the TCR beta CDR3 regions were amplified from RNA transcripts. The first round of RT-PCR was done with HTBI primers and the Qiagen OneStep RT-PCR kit, and was followed by a second round of multiplex PCR, then size selection and purification. Libraries were sequenced paired-end with 100 bp reads on an Illumina HiSeq2000. In the original analysis: SOAPnuke was used to process the reads, throwing out any read that had adapters, had uncalled bases, had a mean Phred below 15, or lacked an exact constant-primer or identifier match. COPE v1.2.5 was used to merge the high-quality paired reads. Each unique nucleotide sequence was treated as a clonotype, and MiTCR v1.1 was used to align the clonotypes to the IMGT TRB V, D and J references. Only V-J combinations with frequency above 0.0001 were analysed, covering around 99% of repertoires. For each V-J combination, a TCR clonal expansion and chaos score was defined as F50 clonal expansion divided by the chaos observed in the TCRdist matrix. Features were reduced by Welch's t-statistics and random forest to around 14 V-J combinations, which fed a naive Bayes classifier. The similarity between thyroid and blood repertoires was quantified using the Morisita-Horn index. In TCRdb, the public reads were trimmed at Q25 with fastp and aligned with MiXCR, with productive beta chains retained. Records with the same CDR3 protein are collapsed into one entry carrying the most frequent genes and DNA. V and J calls and clone size were set by TCRdb, not the authors. Present in this sample are 1 million to 1.3 million distinct CDR3 sequences, about 36% of which were seen just once. 11% of the sample comes from the top ten.

This clonotype was found a few times. Its binding antigen is unknown. No base quality values were provided; no much bigger clone lies one nucleotide off. Hyperthyroidism patients were newly diagnosed, with disease duration under 2 months, and aged 18 to 65 years. Patients were excluded if they had other autoimmune diseases, uncontrolled infections, pregnancy or lactation. Clinical symptoms, serum thyroxine, TRAb, thyroid ultrasound and orbital computed tomography were used for diagnosis. Total RNA was extracted with Trizol reagent and quality-checked on an Agilent 2100 Bioanalyzer. V loses 6 bases at its end and J loses 8 bases; junction bases beyond the gene matches: 6. Via the germline V gene, CDR1 is SNHLY and CDR2 FYNNEI. The CDR3, from cysteine to phenylalanine, totals 14 residues. Solely the CDR3 DNA is kept, with 42 bases framed from the first base.

The rearranged segments are TRBV2 and TRBJ1-4; 10 bases in the middle match TRBD1. This TCR was sampled from an adult man with Graves' hyperthyroidism. Sequencing was performed on peripheral blood or thyroid tissue (not recorded which). The DNA sequence is as follows: TGTGCCAGCAGCGTGGACAGGGGGACGGAAAAACTGTTTTTT. Its protein is CASSVDRGTEKLFF.